This section outlines one T cell receptor (beta chain) sequence together with its context. Its antigen is currently not known. Qualities for individual bases were not recorded, and no much larger clone is one base off. Via the germline V gene (reference sequence), CDR1 is MNHEY and CDR2 SMNVEV. Trimming accounts for 6 bases at V and 1 base at J, while the number of junction bases matched to no gene is 8. The CDR3 runs 15 amino acids, cysteine and phenylalanine included. Only CDR3 DNA remains: 45 bases, in frame from the first base. A patient counted as having stable Graves' hyperthyroidism if no progression to ophthalmopathy occurred over 18 months of follow-up. The hyperthyroidism patients were between 18 and 65 years old and newly diagnosed, with a disease duration of less than 2 months. The study excluded patients with uncontrolled infections, other autoimmune diseases, pregnancy or lactation. Diagnoses were established on the basis of clinical symptoms, serum thyroxine and TRAb, thyroid ultrasound, and orbital computed tomography. PBMCs were separated from under 12 ml of fresh peripheral blood using Ficoll-Paque density gradient centrifugation. Trizol reagent was used to extract total RNA, and RNA quality was then checked on an Agilent 2100 Bioanalyzer.

This sample is drawn from a study of T cells in Graves' hyperthyroidism and ophthalmopathy (dated by TCRdb to about 2019). At the level of the whole study: Peripheral blood was collected at initial diagnosis, before any treatment. The study also compared thyroid tissue and blood T-cell repertoires from about six Graves' hyperthyroidism patients. The 75 to 100 discovery patients were divided at random into training and test sets in a 7:3 ratio. An independent validation cohort of 18 to 20 hyperthyroidism patients and more than 15 patients who later progressed to ophthalmopathy tested prospective prediction of ophthalmopathy. The paper reports TCR Vbeta CDR3 sequencing of approximately 130 peripheral blood samples: under 45 ophthalmopathy, fewer than 80 hyperthyroidism and around 17 progressor patients. TCR V-J signatures able to tell the groups apart were searched for in a discovery cohort of 100 or so patients, of whom roughly 42 had Graves' ophthalmopathy and around 58 had stable Graves' hyperthyroidism. After blood sampling, hyperthyroidism patients were treated with methimazole at a starting dose of 30 mg daily, and ophthalmopathy patients were treated with high-dose intravenous methylprednisolone.

The TCR beta CDR3 regions were amplified from the RNA transcripts. The first round of RT-PCR for the TCR CDR3 was performed with the HTBI primer set and the Qiagen OneStep RT-PCR kit. Libraries were constructed in a second round of multiplex PCR, after which size selection and purification were carried out. Paired-end sequencing of the libraries was performed with 100 bp reads on an Illumina HiSeq2000. As for the original processing: SOAPnuke was used to process the raw data, removing reads that contained adapters or uncalled bases, had a mean Phred below 15, or lacked an exact match to the constant primer or identifier. COPE v1.2.5 was used to merge high-quality paired reads, and clonotypes were defined as unique nucleotide sequences. MiTCR v1.1 was used to align the clonotypes against IMGT TRBV, TRBD and TRBJ reference segments. Analysis was restricted to V-J combinations with a frequency above 0.0001, which covered 99% to 99.2% of repertoires. A TCS score was defined as the ratio between F50 (clonal expansion) and ExV (chaos), using BLOSUM62-based TCRdist between CDR3 peptides within each V-J. Welch's t-statistics and random forest reduced some 510 V-J features to 13, which were used in a naive Bayes classifier (R e1071). TCRdb took the public reads, trimmed them with fastp at Q25, ran MiXCR for clone calling and kept in-frame beta chains. Every CDR3 protein is listed once, alongside the most common genes and DNA of its rows. TCRdb's processing, not the study's, gives the V and J calls here. The sample table contains about 550,000 distinct CDR3 sequences; only one count was recorded for less than 25% of them. More than 20% of the sample belongs to the ten largest clones.

The study at large found these results: In validation, the model predicted progression to ophthalmopathy with around 71% sensitivity and less than 75% specificity, a median of about 6 months before onset. Sample size was not statistically predetermined, and blinding of investigators to group allocation was not performed. Most expanded thyroid clonotypes (frequency above 0.001) were also detected in blood, suggesting blood repertoires may reflect thyroid immune responses. Ophthalmopathy was separated from stable hyperthyroidism by a 13 V-J signature model, with over 85% sensitivity and about 81% specificity obtained in cross-validation and 80%/75% obtained in testing.

In this chain, TRBV27 is recombined with TRBJ1-2; 7 bases in the junction line up with TRBD1. The sequenced material came from blood. The TCR comes from a man between 18 and 35 years old with Graves' hyperthyroidism. The nucleotide sequence reads TGTGCCAGCAGCATGACAGGGCTCGTTAACTATGGCTACACCTTC. This translates into CASSMTGLVNYGYTF.